This TCR beta chain was recorded in a study of regulatory T cells in long-lasting Graves disease (dated by TCRdb to the early 2020s). Notes on the research overall: Patients with newly diagnosed Graves' disease had been on antithyroid drugs for under 3 months. Patients with persistent Graves' disease were compared with patients with newly diagnosed Graves' disease using TCR sequencing and RNA sequencing of peripheral blood. The study was registered as a clinical trial and conducted in China. TCR sequencing covered some 13 persistent and 20 newly diagnosed Graves' disease patients, some 33 samples in total.

On this clonotype itself: No antigen is known for it. Being one base from a much bigger clone, this may be a read error.

Library preparation was by multiplex PCR. The instrument was an Illumina HiSeq 4000. iRepertoire HTBI primers and Arm-PCR amplification of CDR3 regions were used to construct TCR beta libraries. Before sequencing, the PCR products went through gel purification. In the paper's pipeline: A total of roughly 65 TRBV and approximately 15 TRBJ segments were identified across samples and were used for gene usage analysis of CDR3 amino acid clonotypes. COPE and FqMerger were used to merge the filtered high-quality paired reads into contigs. Contigs were aligned with BLAST to IMGT TRBV, TRBD and TRBJ reference genes, and CDR3 was defined per IMGT. Any clonotype with a frequency above 0.1% was classified as a highly expanded clone. Shannon entropy served as the measure of repertoire diversity, while the Gini coefficient captured V-J evenness. A clonotype found in more than one individual was treated as public. TCRdb applied fastp at Q25 and MiXCR to the public reads, then kept only in-frame beta chains. Each record represents a unique CDR3 protein, reported with the most common genes and DNA among its rows. TCRdb's processing, not the study's, gives the V and J calls here. The sample table holds hundreds of thousands of distinct CDR3 sequences, of which around 16% were seen once. 22% of the sample comes from the top ten.

Inclusive of the bounding cysteine and phenylalanine, the CDR3 is 15 residues long. The CDR3 DNA has 45 bases and is translated from base 1. CDR1 and CDR2 are drawn from the germline V gene: SGHVS, FNYEAQ. The junction shows trimming of 2 bases on V and 8 bases on J, plus 17 bases between the germline ends. Reading the label with the study, this specimen's time point is: newly diagnosed GD, antithyroid drugs for less than 3 months. RNA was extracted from PBMCs in TRIzol for both TCR sequencing and RNA sequencing. Graves' disease was diagnosed according to American Thyroid Association guidelines. The patients came from an endocrinology department in Xi'an, China. From each patient, approximately 10 milliliters of peripheral blood was collected into an EDTA anticoagulant tube. Ficoll Paque Plus density gradient separation was used to isolate PBMCs, and no additional T cell sorting was done. RNA quality was checked with an Agilent 2100 Bioanalyzer and agarose gel, and concentration with a NanoDrop 2000.

Overall results and qualifications from the work: Sequencing and analysis were restricted to the TCR beta chain. Peripheral blood alone was examined, since thyroid tissue, which constituted the primary lesion, could not be accessed. As a limitation, the authors acknowledged that the small sample size may reduce accuracy. Preferential use of TRBV28, TRBJ1-2 and TRBJ2-5 was observed in persistent disease, whereas TRBV20-1 and TRBJ2-1 were favored in newly diagnosed disease. More public clonotypes were shared among persistent patients (roughly 3,000) than among newly diagnosed patients (approximately 930). Lower TCR Shannon entropy and fewer highly expanded clones were observed in persistent Graves' disease patients than in newly diagnosed patients, which suggested clonal expansion.

This clonotype was obtained from a female donor with Graves disease. The sequenced sample was peripheral blood mononuclear cells (PBMCs), obtained at new diagnosis, from a patient treated with antithyroid drugs. The V and J segments used are TRBV7-6 and TRBJ2-3; TRBD1 could be the D gene, as 7 bases match. The DNA sequence follows: TGTGCCAGCAGCTTAAGAGGAGGGGGCGGAGGTACGCAGTATTTT. Translated, this gives CASSLRGGGGGTQYF. Where the CDR3 stops, the reference TRBV7-6 and TRBJ2-3 genes take over; the full variable domain is GAGVSQSPRYKVTKRGQDVALRCDPISGHVSLYWYRQALGQGPEFLTYFNYEAQQDKSGLPNDRFSAERPEGSISTLTIQRTEQRDSAMYRCASSLRGGGGGTQYFGPGTRLTVL.